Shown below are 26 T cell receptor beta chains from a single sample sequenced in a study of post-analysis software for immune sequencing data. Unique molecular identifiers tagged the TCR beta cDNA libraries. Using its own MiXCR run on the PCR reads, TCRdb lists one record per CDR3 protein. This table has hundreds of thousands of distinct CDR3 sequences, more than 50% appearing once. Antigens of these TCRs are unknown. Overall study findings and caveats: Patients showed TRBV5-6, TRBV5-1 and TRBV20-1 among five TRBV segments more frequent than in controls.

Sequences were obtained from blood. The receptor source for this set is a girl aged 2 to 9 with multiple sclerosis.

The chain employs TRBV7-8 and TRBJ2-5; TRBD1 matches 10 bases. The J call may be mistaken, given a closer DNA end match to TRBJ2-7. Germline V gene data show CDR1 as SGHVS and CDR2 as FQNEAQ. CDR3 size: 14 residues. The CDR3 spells CASNPGTGDYEQYF. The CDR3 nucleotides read TGTGCCAGCAACCCCGGGACAGGGGACTACGAGCAGTACTTC.

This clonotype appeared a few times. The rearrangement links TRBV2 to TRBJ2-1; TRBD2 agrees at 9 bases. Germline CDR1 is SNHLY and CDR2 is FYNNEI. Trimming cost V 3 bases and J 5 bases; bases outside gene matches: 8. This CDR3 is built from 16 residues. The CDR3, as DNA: TGTGCCAGCAGTGACCCGCGACTAGCGGCCGACAATGAGCAGTTCTTC. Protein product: CASSDPRLAADNEQFF.

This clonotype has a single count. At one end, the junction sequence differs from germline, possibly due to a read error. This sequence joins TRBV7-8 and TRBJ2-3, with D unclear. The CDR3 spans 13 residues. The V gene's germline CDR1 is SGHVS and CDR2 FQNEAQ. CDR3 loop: CAGSLVPRDTQYF. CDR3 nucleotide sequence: TGTGCCGGCAGCTTAGTACCAAGGGATACGCAGTATTTT. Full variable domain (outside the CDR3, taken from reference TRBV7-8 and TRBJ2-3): GAGVSQSPRYKVAKRGQDVALRCDPISGHVSLFWYQQALGQGPEFLTYFQNEAQLDKSGLPSDRFFAERPEGSVSTLKIQRTQQEDSAVYLCAGSLVPRDTQYFGPGTRLTVL.

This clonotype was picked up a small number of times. The CDR3: CASSSDRVGNQPQHF. The CDR3 DNA sequence: TGTGCCAGCAGTTCAGACAGGGTGGGCAATCAGCCCCAGCATTTT. The chain combines TRBV6-9 with TRBJ1-5; 7 positions match TRBD1. The CDR3 sequence is 15 residues long. After removal of 4 bases from V and 2 bases from J, the junction contained 5 bases not matched to a gene. CDR1 is MNHGY, CDR2 SVAAGI, per germline.

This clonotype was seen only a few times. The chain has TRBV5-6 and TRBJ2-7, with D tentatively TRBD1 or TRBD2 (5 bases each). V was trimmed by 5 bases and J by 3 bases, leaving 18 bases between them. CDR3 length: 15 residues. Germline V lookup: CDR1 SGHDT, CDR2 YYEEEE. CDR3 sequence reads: CASSKMGPLYYEQYF. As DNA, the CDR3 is TGTGCCAGCAGTAAAATGGGACCCCTTTACTACGAGCAGTACTTC.

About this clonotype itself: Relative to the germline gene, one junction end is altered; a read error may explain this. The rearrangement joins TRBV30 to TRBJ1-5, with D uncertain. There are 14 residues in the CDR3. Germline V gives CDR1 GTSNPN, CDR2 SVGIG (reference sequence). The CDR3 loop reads CAWSALDSNQPQHF. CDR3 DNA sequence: TGCGCCTGGAGTGCCCTAGATAGCAATCAGCCCCAGCATTTT. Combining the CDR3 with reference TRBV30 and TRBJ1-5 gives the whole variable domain SQTIHQWPATLVQPVGSPLSLECTVEGTSNPNLYWYRQAAGRGLQLLFYSVGIGQISSEVPQNLSASRPQDRQFILSSKKLLLSDSGFYLCAWSALDSNQPQHFGDGTRLSIL.

As DNA, the CDR3 is TGTGCCAGCAGCTTAGTCACTGGAACGGGCGAGACCCAGTACTTC. Translating it yields CASSLVTGTGETQYF. The rearrangement uses TRBV7-2 and TRBJ2-5; D is ambiguous. Germline loops: CDR1 SGHTA, CDR2 FQGNSA. The CDR3 spans 15 residues. V shed 1 base and J shed 5 bases, with 14 bases lying between them.

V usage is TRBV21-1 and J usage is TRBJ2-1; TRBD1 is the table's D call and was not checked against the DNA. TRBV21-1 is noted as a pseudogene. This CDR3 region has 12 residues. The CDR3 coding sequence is TGTGCCAGCTCGGCGGCCCCCAATGAGCAGTTCTTC. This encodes CASSAAPNEQFF.

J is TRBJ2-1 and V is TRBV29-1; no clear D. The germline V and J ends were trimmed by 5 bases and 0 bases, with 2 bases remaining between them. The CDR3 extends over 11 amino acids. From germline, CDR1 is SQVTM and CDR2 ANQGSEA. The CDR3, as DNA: TGCAGCGTTTACTCCTACAATGAGCAGTTCTTC. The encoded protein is CSVYSYNEQFF.

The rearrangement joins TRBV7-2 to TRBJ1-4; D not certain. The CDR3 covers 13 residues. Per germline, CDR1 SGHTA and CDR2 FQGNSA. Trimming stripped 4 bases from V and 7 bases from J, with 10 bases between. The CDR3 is CASSSSGSEKLFF. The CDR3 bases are TGTGCCAGCAGCTCCTCCGGTAGTGAAAAACTGTTTTTT.

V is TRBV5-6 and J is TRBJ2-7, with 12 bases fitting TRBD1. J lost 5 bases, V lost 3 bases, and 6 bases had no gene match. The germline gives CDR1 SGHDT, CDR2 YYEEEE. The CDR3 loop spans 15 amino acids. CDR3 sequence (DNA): TGTGCCAGCAGCTCGGGGGACAGGGGGCATGACGAGCAGTACTTC. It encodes CASSSGDRGHDEQYF. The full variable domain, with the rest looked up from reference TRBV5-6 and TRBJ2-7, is DAGVTQSPTHLIKTRGQQVTLRCSPKSGHDTVSWYQQALGQGPQFIFQYYEEEERQRGNFPDRFSGHQFPNYSSELNVNALLLGDSALYLCASSSGDRGHDEQYFGPGTRLTVT.

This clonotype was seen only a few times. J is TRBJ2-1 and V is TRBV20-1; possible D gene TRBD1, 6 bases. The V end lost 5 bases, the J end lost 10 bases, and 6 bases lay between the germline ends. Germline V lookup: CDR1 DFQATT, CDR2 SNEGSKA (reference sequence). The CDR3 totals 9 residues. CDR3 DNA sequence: TGCAGTGCTGGGACAGAGCAGTTCTTC. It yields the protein CSAGTEQFF.

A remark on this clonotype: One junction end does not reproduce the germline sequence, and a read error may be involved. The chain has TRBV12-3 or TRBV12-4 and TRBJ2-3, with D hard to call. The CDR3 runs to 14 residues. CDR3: CASSFVGRTDTQYF. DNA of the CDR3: TGCGCCAGCAGTTTCGTGGGTCGGACAGATACGCAGTATTTT.

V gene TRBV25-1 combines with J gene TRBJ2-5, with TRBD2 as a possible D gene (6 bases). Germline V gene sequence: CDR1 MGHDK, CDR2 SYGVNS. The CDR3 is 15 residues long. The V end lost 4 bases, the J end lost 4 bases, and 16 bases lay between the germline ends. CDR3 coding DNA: TGTGCCAGCAGTGGGATTTCCTTGGGGGGAGAGACCCAGTACTTC. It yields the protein CASSGISLGGETQYF.

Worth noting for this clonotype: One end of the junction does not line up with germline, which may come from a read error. CDR3 coding DNA: TGCAGTGCTAGGGGGCAGGGGCTCGTCTCCGACGAGCAGTACTTC. This gives the protein CSARGQGLVSDEQYF. V usage is TRBV20-1 and J usage is TRBJ2-4, with D perhaps matching TRBD1 (6 bases). The end of the DNA is better explained by TRBJ2-7, so the J call may be wrong. This CDR3 has 15 residues. Per germline, CDR1 DFQATT and CDR2 SNEGSKA (reference sequence).

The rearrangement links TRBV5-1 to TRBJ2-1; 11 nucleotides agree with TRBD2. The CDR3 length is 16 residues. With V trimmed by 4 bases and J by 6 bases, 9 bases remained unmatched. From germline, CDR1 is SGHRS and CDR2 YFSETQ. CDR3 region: CASSRGTSGPGNEQFF. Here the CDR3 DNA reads TGCGCCAGCAGCCGGGGGACTAGCGGACCGGGCAATGAGCAGTTCTTC. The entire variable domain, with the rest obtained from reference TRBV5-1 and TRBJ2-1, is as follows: KAGVTQTPRYLIKTRGQQVTLSCSPISGHRSVSWYQQTPGQGLQFLFEYFSETQRNKGNFPGRFSGRQFSNSRSEMNVSTLELGDSALYLCASSRGTSGPGNEQFFGPGTRLTVL.

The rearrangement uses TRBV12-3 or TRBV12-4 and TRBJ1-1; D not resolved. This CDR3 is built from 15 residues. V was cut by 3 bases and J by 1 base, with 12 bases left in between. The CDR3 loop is CASSFIGEKNTEAFF. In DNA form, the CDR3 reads TGTGCCAGCAGTTTCATCGGGGAGAAGAACACTGAAGCTTTCTTT.

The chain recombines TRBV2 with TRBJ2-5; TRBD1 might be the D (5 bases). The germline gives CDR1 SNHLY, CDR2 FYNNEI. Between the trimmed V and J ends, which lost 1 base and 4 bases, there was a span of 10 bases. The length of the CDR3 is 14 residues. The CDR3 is CASSEVARAETQYF. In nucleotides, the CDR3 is TGTGCCAGCAGTGAAGTAGCCAGGGCAGAGACCCAGTACTTC.

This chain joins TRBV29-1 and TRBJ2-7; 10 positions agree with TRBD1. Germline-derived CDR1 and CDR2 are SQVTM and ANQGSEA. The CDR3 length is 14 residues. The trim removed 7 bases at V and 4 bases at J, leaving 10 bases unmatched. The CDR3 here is CSAGTGARVYEQYF. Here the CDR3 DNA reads TGCAGCGCCGGGACAGGGGCCAGGGTATACGAGCAGTACTTC.

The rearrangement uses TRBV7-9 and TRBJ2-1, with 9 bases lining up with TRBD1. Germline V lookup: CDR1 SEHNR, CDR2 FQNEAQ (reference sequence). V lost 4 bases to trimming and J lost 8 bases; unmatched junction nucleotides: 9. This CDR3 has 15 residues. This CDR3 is CASSSRDRDADEQFF. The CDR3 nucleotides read TGTGCCAGCAGCTCACGGGACAGGGATGCCGATGAGCAGTTCTTC.

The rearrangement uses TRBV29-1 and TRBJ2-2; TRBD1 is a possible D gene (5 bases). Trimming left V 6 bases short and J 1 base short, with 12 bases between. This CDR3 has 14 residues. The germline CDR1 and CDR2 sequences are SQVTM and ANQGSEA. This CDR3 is CSVILTENTGELFF. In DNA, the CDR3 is TGCAGCGTGATACTGACAGAGAACACCGGGGAGCTGTTTTTT.

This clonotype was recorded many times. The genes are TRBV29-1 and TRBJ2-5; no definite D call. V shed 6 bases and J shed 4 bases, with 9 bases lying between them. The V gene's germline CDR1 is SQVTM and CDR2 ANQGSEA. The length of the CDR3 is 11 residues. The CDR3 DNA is TGCAGCGTCCCCGCCGGAGAGACCCAGTACTTC. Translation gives CSVPAGETQYF. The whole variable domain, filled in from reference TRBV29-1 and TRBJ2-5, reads SAVISQKPSRDICQRGTSLTIQCQVDSQVTMMFWYRQQPGQSLTLIATANQGSEATYESGFVIDKFPISRPNLTFSTLTVSNMSPEDSSIYLCSVPAGETQYFGPGTRLLVL.

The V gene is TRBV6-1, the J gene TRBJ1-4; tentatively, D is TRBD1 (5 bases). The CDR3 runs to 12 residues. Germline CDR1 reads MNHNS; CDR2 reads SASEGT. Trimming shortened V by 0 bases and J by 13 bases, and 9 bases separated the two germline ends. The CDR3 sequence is CASSEARGVLFF. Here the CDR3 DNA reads TGTGCCAGCAGTGAAGCGAGGGGCGTACTGTTTTTT.

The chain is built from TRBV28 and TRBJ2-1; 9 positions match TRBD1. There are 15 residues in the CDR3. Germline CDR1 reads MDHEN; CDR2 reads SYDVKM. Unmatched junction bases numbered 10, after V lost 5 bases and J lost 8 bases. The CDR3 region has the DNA TGTGCCAGCAGTACCTCGGGGACAGGGATTGATGAGCAGTTCTTC. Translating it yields CASSTSGTGIDEQFF. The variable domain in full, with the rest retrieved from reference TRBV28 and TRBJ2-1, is DVKVTQSSRYLVKRTGEKVFLECVQDMDHENMFWYRQDPGLGLRLIYFSYDVKMKEKGDIPEGYSVSREKKERFSLILESASTNQTSMYLCASSTSGTGIDEQFFGPGTRLTVL.

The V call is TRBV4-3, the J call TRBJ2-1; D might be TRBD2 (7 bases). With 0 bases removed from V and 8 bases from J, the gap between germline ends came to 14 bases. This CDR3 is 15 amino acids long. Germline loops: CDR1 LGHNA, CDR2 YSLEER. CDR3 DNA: TGCGCCAGCAGCCAAGAGTCTCGCGGGGGCCATGAGCAGTTCTTC. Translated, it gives CASSQESRGGHEQFF.

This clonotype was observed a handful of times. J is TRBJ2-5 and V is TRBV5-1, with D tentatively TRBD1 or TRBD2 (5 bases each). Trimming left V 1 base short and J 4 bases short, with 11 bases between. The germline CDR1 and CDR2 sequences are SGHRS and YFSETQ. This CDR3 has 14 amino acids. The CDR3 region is CASSLHRGGETQYF. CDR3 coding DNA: TGCGCCAGCAGCTTGCATCGGGGCGGAGAGACCCAGTACTTC.